This TCR beta chain is from a study of T cells expressing NK-cell markers. Study-wide findings and caveats: These clonotypes additionally ranked first within the CD3+CD56-NKG2C+ fraction of four donors. The contribution of dominant NKG2C+ clonotypes to CD8+ T cells in about 6 donors was about 1.0-8%.

TCRdb processed the 5' RACE reads again and assigns one entry to each CDR3 protein, with no DNA. This sample's table has roughly 450,000 distinct CDR3 sequences. Note on this clonotype: Its antigen is as yet unknown.

This clonotype was obtained from a woman between 50 and 59 years old in good health. Source material: blood T cells: a sorted CD56 or NKG2C T cell subset, CD4+ or CD8+ T cells, or bulk PBMC T cells (not recorded which).

The CDR3 sequence is CASSEAGSAKSSYNEQFF. The chain links TRBV10-2 to TRBJ2-1; the D gene TCRdb calls, TRBD1, cannot be checked with no DNA. The length of the CDR3 is 18 residues. From germline, CDR1 is WSHSY and CDR2 SAAADI.